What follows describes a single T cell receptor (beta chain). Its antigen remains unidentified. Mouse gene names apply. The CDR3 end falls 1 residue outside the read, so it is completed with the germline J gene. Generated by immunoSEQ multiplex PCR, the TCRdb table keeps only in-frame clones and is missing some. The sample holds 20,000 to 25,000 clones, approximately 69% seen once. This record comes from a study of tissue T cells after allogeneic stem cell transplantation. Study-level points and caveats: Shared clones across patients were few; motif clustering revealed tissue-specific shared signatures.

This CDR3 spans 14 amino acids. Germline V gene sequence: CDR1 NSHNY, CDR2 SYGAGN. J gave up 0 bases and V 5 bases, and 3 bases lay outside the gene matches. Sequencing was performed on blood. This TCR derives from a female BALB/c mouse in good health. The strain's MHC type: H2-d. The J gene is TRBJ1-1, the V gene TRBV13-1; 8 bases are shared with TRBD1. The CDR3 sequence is CASRDRGANTEVFF. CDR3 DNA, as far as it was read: TGTGCCAGCAGAGACAGGGGCGCAAACACAGAAGTCTTC.